Each of the 22 T cell receptor beta chains below was sequenced from the same sample in a study of blood T cell repertoires in COVID-19. The repertoire was sequenced with immunoSEQ multiplex PCR; TCRdb's copy has only in-frame clones and lacks some. The table records some 240,000 clones, approximately 88% of them present only once. Sequencing used peripheral blood. The receptors shown here come from a woman aged 65 to 85 with COVID-19, enrolled during active disease.

This chain uses TRBV4-1 with TRBJ2-1, with D tentatively TRBD2 (6 bases). The CDR3 totals 15 residues. CDR1 and CDR2 (germline): MGHRA, YSYEKL. The ends were cut back, 5 bases at V and 0 bases at J, with 11 bases in the middle. The CDR3 DNA follows: TGCGCCAGCAGCAGGGACTTCAACTCCTACAATGAGCAGTTCTTC. Residues: CASSRDFNSYNEQFF.

The rearrangement uses TRBV5-5 and TRBJ1-4; D call uncertain. CDR1 is SGHKS and CDR2 is YYEKEE in the germline V gene (reference sequence). With 0 bases removed from V and 7 bases from J, the gap between germline ends came to 10 bases. The CDR3 spans 14 residues. The CDR3 DNA sequence: TGTGCCAGCAGCTTGGGCAAAGGGAGTGAAAAACTGTTTTTT. Amino acids: CASSLGKGSEKLFF.

This clone was seen once. The gene calls are TRBV11-2 and TRBJ2-3, with D perhaps matching TRBD2 (6 bases). The CDR3 runs to 12 residues. V shed 4 bases and J shed 10 bases, with 12 bases lying between them. The germline V gene encodes CDR1 SGHAT and CDR2 FQNNGV. CDR3 loop: CASSSGGAAQYF. The CDR3 nucleotides read TGTGCCAGCAGCTCCGGCGGGGCAGCGCAGTATTTT.

The chain recombines TRBV29-1 with TRBJ1-1; the D is unclear. V was shortened by 8 bases and J by 6 bases, with 13 bases between the two germline ends. CDR3 size: 11 residues. Germline CDR1 SQVTM, CDR2 ANQGSEA. The CDR3 loop is CSSAEGAEAFF. DNA of the CDR3: TGCAGCTCTGCAGAGGGAGCTGAAGCTTTCTTT.

The V and J genes are TRBV9 and TRBJ2-3; TRBD2 matches at 7 bases. The CDR3 is made up of 14 amino acids. Trimming took 0 bases from V and 10 from J; bases not matched to a gene: 8. Germline V gene lookup returns CDR1 SGDLS and CDR2 YYNGEE. For the CDR3, the DNA is TGTGCCAGCAGCGTAGGACCCCGGGGGGAGGCGCAGTATTTT. Amino acids: CASSVGPRGEAQYF. The whole variable domain, filled in from reference TRBV9 and TRBJ2-3, reads DSGVTQTPKHLITATGQRVTLRCSPRSGDLSVYWYQQSLDQGLQFLIQYYNGEERAKGNILERFSAQQFPDLHSELNLSSLELGDSALYFCASSVGPRGEAQYFGPGTRLTVL.

This clone was picked up one time. This sequence joins TRBV4-3 and TRBJ2-3; D is perhaps TRBD2 (6 bases). Trimming stripped 0 bases from V and 4 bases from J, with 14 bases between. The CDR3 has 16 residues. Germline assignment: CDR1 LGHNA and CDR2 YSLEER. The CDR3 DNA reads TGCGCCAGCAGCCAAGATGCGACGGAGGGCGCAGATACGCAGTATTTT. Its translation: CASSQDATEGADTQYF.

The chain is built from TRBV2 and TRBJ2-1; D ambiguous. V lost 6 bases and J 3 bases, leaving 9 bases between the germline ends. Germline CDR1 is SNHLY and CDR2 is FYNNEI. The CDR3 sequence is 13 residues long. The CDR3: CASSEVSYNEQFF. As DNA, the CDR3 is TGTGCCAGCAGCGAGGTGAGCTACAATGAGCAGTTCTTC. The full variable domain, in which reference TRBV2 and TRBJ2-1 provide the parts outside the CDR3, is EPEVTQTPSHQVTQMGQEVILRCVPISNHLYFYWYRQILGQKVEFLVSFYNNEISEKSEIFDDQFSVERPDGSNFTLKIRSTKLEDSAMYFCASSEVSYNEQFFGPGTRLTVL.

The rearrangement uses TRBV28 and TRBJ1-4; 9 nucleotides line up with TRBD1. Germline assignment: CDR1 MDHEN and CDR2 SYDVKM. CDR3 size: 15 residues. J gave up 8 bases and V 5 bases, and 9 bases lay outside the gene matches. CDR3 DNA sequence: TGTGCCAGCAGTCTCTACAGGGGGCGTGAGGAAAAACTGTTTTTT. As protein: CASSLYRGREEKLFF.

This chain uses TRBV27 with TRBJ2-3; D gene ambiguous. The CDR3 covers 14 residues. V was shortened by 6 bases and J by 0 bases, with 10 bases between the two germline ends. CDR1 and CDR2 from the germline V gene are MNHEY and SMNVEV (reference sequence). The CDR3 bases are TGTGCCAGCAGAACGACACCTAGCACAGATACGCAGTATTTT. Protein: CASRTTPSTDTQYF.

The V gene is TRBV28, the J gene TRBJ2-2; D ambiguous. The germline V and J ends were trimmed by 7 bases and 6 bases, with 12 bases remaining between them. Germline V gene sequence: CDR1 MDHEN, CDR2 SYDVKM. CDR3 length: 13 amino acids. The CDR3 DNA reads as TGTGCCAGCACAGAAGCTAGGTCCGGGGAGCTGTTTTTT. It specifies CASTEARSGELFF.

CDR3 in amino acids: CASSIAREYTQYF. CDR3 DNA: TGTGCCAGTAGTATCGCCCGTGAGTATACGCAGTATTTT. The chain combines TRBV19 with TRBJ2-3; no definite D call. Germline loops: CDR1 LNHDA, CDR2 SQIVND (reference sequence). The CDR3 consists of 13 residues. Trimming removed 3 bases at V and 7 bases at J, with 11 bases between.

The rearrangement joins TRBV7-6 to TRBJ1-6; 8 bases agree with TRBD1. V trimming: 2 bases; J trimming: 8 bases; junction bases outside the gene matches: 5. The CDR3 sequence is 15 residues long. In germline, CDR1 is SGHVS, CDR2 FNYEAQ. The CDR3 nucleotides are TGTGCCAGCAGCTTACAACAGGGGGGTGATTCACCCCTCCACTTT. This sequence encodes CASSLQQGGDSPLHF.

This clone was recorded once. The chain recombines TRBV2 with TRBJ1-4, with 9 bases identical to TRBD1. Germline V gene sequence: CDR1 SNHLY, CDR2 FYNNEI. Germline trimming cut 8 bases from V and 10 bases from J; bases unmatched to any gene: 8. This CDR3 contains 13 residues. CDR3 region: CASGDREGGKLFF. In DNA, the CDR3 is TGTGCCAGCGGGGACAGGGAGGGAGGAAAACTGTTTTTT.

The chain joins TRBV19 to TRBJ2-7; 10 bases map to TRBD2. CDR3 length: 15 amino acids. V was pared by 5 bases and J by 2 bases, with 6 bases of the junction left unmatched. The germline CDR1 and CDR2 sequences are LNHDA and SQIVND (reference sequence). The CDR3: CASSSLAGPTYEQYF. The CDR3 DNA reads TGTGCCAGTAGTTCACTAGCGGGACCGACCTACGAGCAGTACTTC.

V usage is TRBV7-6 and J usage is TRBJ2-7, with D possibly matching TRBD2 (6 bases). Germline V lookup: CDR1 SGHVS, CDR2 FNYEAQ. The CDR3 consists of 18 residues. Between the trimmed V and J ends, which lost 3 bases and 0 bases, there was a span of 21 bases. CDR3 in DNA: TGTGCCAGCAGCTTTTTCGGGTCGAGGGAGGCGAGCTCCTACGAGCAGTACTTC. Amino acids: CASSFFGSREASSYEQYF.

The gene calls are TRBV18 and TRBJ1-1; D remains ambiguous. This CDR3 has 12 residues. Trimming took off 0 bases at V and 8 bases at J, with 7 bases between the two ends. Germline loops: CDR1 KGHSH, CDR2 LQKENI. CDR3 nucleotide sequence: TGTGCCAGCTCACCACCGGGCAGGGAAGCTTTCTTT. Translating it yields CASSPPGREAFF.

The rearrangement joins TRBV28 to TRBJ1-5; 8 nucleotides agree with TRBD1. This CDR3 has 15 residues. V shed 5 bases and J 7 bases; nucleotides not matched to a gene: 10. CDR1 is MDHEN and CDR2 is SYDVKM in the germline V gene. The CDR3 nucleotides read TGTGCCAGCAGTCAGGGACAGGCTTCTTACCAGCCCCAGCATTTT. Translating it yields CASSQGQASYQPQHF.

Note on this clone: This CDR3 is also generated by other DNA sequences in the sample. The chain uses TRBV5-1 and TRBJ1-1; D is uncertain. Between the trimmed V and J ends, which lost 0 bases and 1 base, there was a span of 4 bases. The CDR3 runs 13 residues. CDR1 and CDR2 (germline): SGHRS, YFSETQ. The CDR3 DNA sequence: TGCGCCAGCAGCTTGGCGGGGAACACTGAAGCTTTCTTT. Amino acid sequence: CASSLAGNTEAFF. Using reference TRBV5-1 and TRBJ1-1 for the parts outside the CDR3, the full variable domain is KAGVTQTPRYLIKTRGQQVTLSCSPISGHRSVSWYQQTPGQGLQFLFEYFSETQRNKGNFPGRFSGRQFSNSRSEMNVSTLELGDSALYLCASSLAGNTEAFFGQGTRLTVV.

The chain is built from TRBV18 and TRBJ1-4; 10 positions agree with TRBD1. The germline V gene encodes CDR1 KGHSH and CDR2 LQKENI. V was clipped by 3 bases and J by 14 bases; unmatched bases: 3. The CDR3 consists of 12 residues. In DNA form, the CDR3 reads TGTGCCAGCTCACCCGGGACAGGGGATCTGTTTTTT. It codes for CASSPGTGDLFF.

The V and J genes are TRBV20-1 and TRBJ2-3; D is undetermined. Trimming left V 4 bases short and J 6 bases short, with 5 bases between. CDR1 is DFQATT and CDR2 is SNEGSKA in the germline V gene (reference sequence). The CDR3 totals 10 residues. CDR3 nucleotides: TGCAGTGCTACCAGGGATACGCAGTATTTT. Protein sequence: CSATRDTQYF.

The V call is TRBV3-1 (or the pseudogene TRBV3-2), the J call TRBJ2-1, with 7 positions matching TRBD1. Germline lookup yields CDR1 LGHDT and CDR2 YNNKEL (reference sequence). This CDR3 has 14 amino acids. The junction had 7 bases not matched to a gene; V was cut back by 2 bases and J by 9 bases. Here the CDR3 reads CASSQLGQVGEQFF. DNA of the CDR3: TGTGCCAGCAGCCAACTCGGACAGGTGGGTGAGCAGTTCTTC.

The rearrangement links TRBV3-1 (or the pseudogene TRBV3-2) to TRBJ2-5; the match to TRBD2 covers 7 bases. Germline trimming cut 0 bases from V and 1 base from J; bases unmatched to any gene: 5. CDR1 and CDR2 from the germline V gene are LGHDT and YNNKEL (reference sequence). There are 16 residues in the CDR3. CDR3 amino acids: CASSQDPSGTQETQYF. In DNA form, the CDR3 reads TGTGCCAGCAGCCAAGACCCTAGCGGAACCCAAGAGACCCAGTACTTC.